This TCR beta chain was identified in a study of blood T cell repertoires in COVID-19. Original handling: Amplification from reference gene primers served as the basis for estimated nucleated cell counts. Sequenced by immunoSEQ multiplex PCR; TCRdb stores in-frame clones only, minus some. Clone size and the V and J calls come from that table; the DNA yielded D and trimming. The repertoire holds approximately 230,000 clones, with approximately 84% as singletons. This CDR3 contains 16 residues. Germline V lookup: CDR1 SGHTA, CDR2 FQGTGA. V lost 5 bases and J lost 0, with 13 bases in between. Sequenced input: PBMCs or T cells enriched from blood (not recorded which). The rearrangement joins TRBV7-3 to TRBJ2-2, with D maybe TRBD2 (5 bases). This TCR came from a middle-aged man who had recovered from COVID-19. CDR3 region: CASSPHSVANTGELFF. DNA for the CDR3: TGTGCCAGCAGCCCCCATAGCGTCGCGAACACCGGGGAGCTGTTTTTT.